A single sample gave rise to the 22 T cell receptor beta chains below, sequenced in a study of blood T cell repertoires in COVID-19. Generated by immunoSEQ multiplex PCR, the TCRdb table keeps only in-frame clones and is missing some. The repertoire has over 250,000 clones, approximately 91% of them found once; the top ten carry approximately 1%. The sequenced sample was PBMCs or T cells enriched from blood (not recorded which). Source of these receptors: a woman aged 30 to 39 who had recovered from COVID-19.

The rearrangement joins TRBV9 to TRBJ2-1, with no clear D. The germline V gene has CDR1 SGDLS and CDR2 YYNGEE. The CDR3 totals 16 residues. V was pared by 0 bases and J by 8 bases, with 18 bases between. CDR3 nucleotide sequence: TGTGCCAGCAGCGTAGCTCCCCATCTAGTTTCGGATGAGCAGTTCTTC. Translating it yields CASSVAPHLVSDEQFF. Full variable domain (remainder filled in from reference TRBV9 and TRBJ2-1): DSGVTQTPKHLITATGQRVTLRCSPRSGDLSVYWYQQSLDQGLQFLIQYYNGEERAKGNILERFSAQQFPDLHSELNLSSLELGDSALYFCASSVAPHLVSDEQFFGPGTRLTVL.

The chain combines TRBV3-1 (or the pseudogene TRBV3-2) with TRBJ1-1; D may be TRBD1 (6 bases). There are 15 residues in the CDR3. V was cut by 0 bases and J by 0 bases, with 8 bases left in between. Per the germline V gene, CDR1 is LGHDT and CDR2 is YNNKEL (reference sequence). In DNA form, the CDR3 reads TGTGCCAGCAGCCAAGAGAACAGGGTGAACACTGAAGCTTTCTTT. Its translation is CASSQENRVNTEAFF.

The chain couples TRBV19 to TRBJ2-3; TRBD1 aligns across 7 bases. Germline V gene sequence: CDR1 LNHDA, CDR2 SQIVND (reference sequence). The CDR3 length is 16 residues. Trimming cost V 6 bases and J 3 bases; bases outside gene matches: 12. DNA for the CDR3: TGTGCCAGTAGCCGCAGGGGGTCCAAGGGAACAGATACGCAGTATTTT. Translated, it gives CASSRRGSKGTDTQYF. Full variable domain (remainder filled in from reference TRBV19 and TRBJ2-3): DGGITQSPKYLFRKEGQNVTLSCEQNLNHDAMYWYRQDPGQGLRLIYYSQIVNDFQKGDIAEGYSVSREKKESFPLTVTSAQKNPTAFYLCASSRRGSKGTDTQYFGPGTRLTVL.

The chain uses TRBV7-9 and TRBJ2-2; 12 nucleotides match TRBD2. Germline CDR1 reads SEHNR; CDR2 reads FQNEAQ (reference sequence). The ends lost 5 bases at V and 7 bases at J; junction bases unmatched: 8. The CDR3 sequence is 16 residues long. CDR3 residues: CASSDASGRAFGELFF. Here the CDR3 DNA reads TGTGCCAGCAGCGACGCTAGCGGGAGGGCCTTCGGGGAGCTGTTTTTT.

The chain links TRBV6-2 or TRBV6-3 to TRBJ2-7; no definite D call. The CDR3 totals 13 residues. Germline-derived CDR1 and CDR2 are MNHEY and SVGEGT. The germline V and J ends were trimmed by 5 bases and 0 bases, with 8 bases remaining between them. CDR3 sequence (DNA): TGTGCCAGCAGTCGCCCCGGCTCCTACGAGCAGTACTTC. It yields the protein CASSRPGSYEQYF.

V usage is TRBV9 and J usage is TRBJ2-7, with D possibly TRBD1 on 6 matching bases. Germline V gene sequence: CDR1 SGDLS, CDR2 YYNGEE. Trimming took 1 base from V and 7 from J, leaving 18 bases between them. The CDR3 runs to 15 residues. The CDR3 nucleotides read TGTGCCAGCAGCGTATCTGAGGGGGAGTACGGAGAGCAGTACTTC. Its protein is CASSVSEGEYGEQYF.

The chain combines TRBV28 with TRBJ1-2, with a tentative D call TRBD1 (5 bases). The ends were cut back, 4 bases at V and 8 bases at J, with 14 bases in the middle. Germline-derived CDR1 and CDR2 are MDHEN and SYDVKM. This CDR3 comprises 13 residues. The CDR3 is CASSYLETAGYTF. CDR3 sequence (DNA): TGTGCCAGCAGTTACCTCGAGACAGCGGGCTACACCTTC.

The V gene is TRBV27, the J gene TRBJ1-6; the D is unclear. This CDR3 has 15 residues. Looked up from germline, CDR1 is MNHEY and CDR2 is SMNVEV (reference sequence). With 5 bases removed from V and 5 bases from J, the gap between germline ends came to 13 bases. This CDR3 reads CASSPPWGDNSPLHF. Here the CDR3 DNA reads TGTGCCAGCAGTCCCCCCTGGGGAGATAATTCACCCCTCCACTTT.

The chain carries TRBV10-3 and TRBJ1-2; D is possibly TRBD1 (5 bases). Germline V gene lookup returns CDR1 ENHRY and CDR2 SYGVKD. Trimming removed 10 bases at V and 2 bases at J, with 29 bases between. CDR3 length equals 18 residues. The CDR3 here is CATAVLDSEQSGNYGYTF. The CDR3 DNA reads TGTGCCACGGCGGTATTAGACAGTGAGCAATCCGGAAACTATGGCTACACCTTC.

This chain uses TRBV5-4 with TRBJ2-7, with TRBD1 matching over 12 bases. V gave up 5 bases and J gave up 3 bases; unmatched junction bases: 9. This CDR3 has 16 residues. Germline CDR1 is SGHNT and CDR2 is YYREEE (reference sequence). In DNA, the CDR3 is TGTGCCAGCAGGCCCGTGGGACAGGGGGCTGTCTACGAGCAGTACTTC. Protein: CASRPVGQGAVYEQYF. Full variable domain (outside the CDR3, taken from reference TRBV5-4 and TRBJ2-7): ETGVTQSPTHLIKTRGQQVTLRCSSQSGHNTVSWYQQALGQGPQFIFQYYREEENGRGNFPPRFSGLQFPNYSSELNVNALELDDSALYLCASRPVGQGAVYEQYFGPGTRLTVT.

V gene TRBV9 combines with J gene TRBJ2-1, with TRBD2 matching over 8 bases. CDR1 SGDLS and CDR2 YYNGEE come from the germline V gene. There are 15 residues in the CDR3. Unmatched junction bases numbered 8, after V lost 0 bases and J lost 9 bases. CDR3 bases: TGTGCCAGCAGCGTAGATGGACTAGCTAAAAGTGAGCAGTTCTTC. This translates into CASSVDGLAKSEQFF. Full variable domain (remainder filled in from reference TRBV9 and TRBJ2-1): DSGVTQTPKHLITATGQRVTLRCSPRSGDLSVYWYQQSLDQGLQFLIQYYNGEERAKGNILERFSAQQFPDLHSELNLSSLELGDSALYFCASSVDGLAKSEQFFGPGTRLTVL.

The V and J genes are TRBV28 and TRBJ2-6, with D unclear. V lost 4 bases to trimming and J lost 0 bases, with 13 bases between them. The germline V gene has CDR1 MDHEN and CDR2 SYDVKM. The CDR3 has 17 residues. Here the CDR3 DNA reads TGTGCCAGCAGTTCCCCTTTCCACAGCTCTGGGGCCAACGTCCTGACTTTC. Amino acid sequence: CASSSPFHSSGANVLTF.

The chain combines TRBV6-5 with TRBJ2-7, with TRBD1 as a possible D gene (7 bases). Germline CDR1 MNHEY, CDR2 SVGAGI. The length of the CDR3 is 16 residues. The V end lost 0 bases, the J end lost 4 bases, and 16 bases lay between the germline ends. Here the CDR3 reads CASSYSSQGGMYEQYF. CDR3 DNA sequence: TGTGCCAGCAGTTACTCGAGCCAGGGGGGTATGTACGAGCAGTACTTC.

V and J are TRBV6-1 and TRBJ2-7; no reliable D call. The CDR3 is 14 amino acids. Germline V CDR1 and CDR2: MNHNS, SASEGT. V lost 2 bases and J 0 bases, leaving 8 bases between the germline ends. Here the CDR3 reads CASSETAFSYEQYF. CDR3 DNA: TGTGCCAGCAGTGAAACAGCATTCTCCTACGAGCAGTACTTC.

This clone has only one observation. CDR3: CASSQVEGGYGYTF. The CDR3 region has the DNA TGTGCCAGCAGCCAAGTGGAGGGTGGCTATGGCTACACCTTC. The V and J genes are TRBV3-1 (or the pseudogene TRBV3-2) and TRBJ1-2; D is unclear. Germline-derived CDR1 and CDR2 are LGHDT and YNNKEL (reference sequence). Trimming took 1 base from V and 4 from J, leaving 10 bases between them. The CDR3 length is 14 residues.

The gene calls are TRBV3-1 (or the pseudogene TRBV3-2) and TRBJ2-5; possible D gene TRBD2, 7 bases. V was pared by 1 base and J by 5 bases, with 26 bases between. This CDR3 spans 19 amino acids. The germline gives CDR1 LGHDT, CDR2 YNNKEL (reference sequence). The CDR3 reads CASSQVFPLGGGLRETQYF. The CDR3 DNA follows: TGTGCCAGCAGCCAAGTCTTTCCGTTGGGGGGGGGCTTGCGGGAGACCCAGTACTTC.

The chain joins TRBV1 to TRBJ2-7; the D call of TRBD2 is as the table states it, not checked on the DNA. TRBV1 counts as a pseudogene. The CDR3 consists of 18 residues. CDR3 DNA: TGCACCAGCAGCCAAGTCCGGGGGGGGCCTTTCGGAGTCTACGAGCAGTACTTC. Translation: CTSSQVRGGPFGVYEQYF.

The gene calls are TRBV6-5 and TRBJ2-7; tentative D call: TRBD2 (5 bases). The CDR3 covers 16 residues. Trimming left V 0 bases short and J 6 bases short, with 18 bases between. Germline V gives CDR1 MNHEY, CDR2 SVGAGI. For the CDR3, the DNA is TGTGCCAGCAGTTACTCGAGATCCACTAGTGGGTTCGAGCAGTACTTC. This gives the protein CASSYSRSTSGFEQYF.

The chain carries TRBV27 and TRBJ1-4; TRBD1 matches 11 bases. This CDR3 has 15 amino acids. Germline assignment: CDR1 MNHEY and CDR2 SMNVEV (reference sequence). V lost 4 bases and J lost 14; bases outside the gene matches: 12. The CDR3 coding sequence is TGTGCCAGCAGTTCCGGACAGGGGGCAAGAGGTCGGCTGTTTTTT. It is translated as CASSSGQGARGRLFF.

V usage is TRBV6-5 and J usage is TRBJ1-2; 7 bases fit TRBD1. CDR1 and CDR2 (germline): MNHEY, SVGAGI. The CDR3 length is 13 residues. V shed 6 bases, J shed 4 bases, and the junction held 5 bases outside the gene matches. In DNA form, the CDR3 reads TGTGCCAGCAGAGTGGGACAGTTCTATGGCTACACCTTC. This sequence encodes CASRVGQFYGYTF.

This chain uses TRBV27 with TRBJ1-2; 7 positions agree with TRBD1. The J segment lost 2 bases and the V segment lost 0 bases, leaving 3 bases of the junction unmatched. Germline-derived CDR1 and CDR2 are MNHEY and SMNVEV (reference sequence). The CDR3 spans 15 residues. CDR3 protein: CASSLSPGQNYGYTF. For the CDR3, the DNA is TGTGCCAGCAGTTTATCGCCGGGACAGAACTATGGCTACACCTTC.

The chain recombines TRBV10-3 with TRBJ1-5; TRBD1 matches 8 bases. Germline V gene sequence: CDR1 ENHRY, CDR2 SYGVKD. This CDR3 is 15 amino acids long. Trimming removed 3 bases from V and 6 bases from J; junction bases left unmatched: 7. CDR3 protein: CAISEEQGEGQPQHF. Here the CDR3 DNA reads TGTGCCATCAGTGAAGAACAGGGGGAGGGTCAGCCCCAGCATTTT.